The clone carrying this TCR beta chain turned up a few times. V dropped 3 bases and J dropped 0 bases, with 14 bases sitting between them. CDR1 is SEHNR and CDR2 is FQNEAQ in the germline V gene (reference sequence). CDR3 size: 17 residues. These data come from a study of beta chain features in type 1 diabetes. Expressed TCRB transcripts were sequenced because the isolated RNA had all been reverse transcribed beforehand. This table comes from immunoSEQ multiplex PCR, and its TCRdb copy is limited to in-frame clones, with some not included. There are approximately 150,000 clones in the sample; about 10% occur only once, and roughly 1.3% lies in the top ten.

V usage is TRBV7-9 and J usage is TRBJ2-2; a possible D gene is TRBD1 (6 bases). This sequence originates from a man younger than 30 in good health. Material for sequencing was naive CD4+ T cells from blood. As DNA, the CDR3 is TGTGCCAGCAGCTTGGGACAAGGGTTCGCGAACACCGGGGAGCTGTTTTTT. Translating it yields CASSLGQGFANTGELFF.